Given below is one T cell receptor (beta chain) in context. Its antigen remains unknown. This sample was included in a study of T cell therapy after organ transplantation. Overall study: Therapy products were autologous CMV-specific T cells, peptide-expanded for roughly 2 weeks. Patients received a median of 1.92 x 10^8 CMV-specific T cells over 2 to 6 infusions. Study-wide results and caveats: Endogenous clonotypes not in therapy products appeared after therapy alongside transferred ones.

Produced via immunoSEQ multiplex PCR; TCRdb's table is partial and in-frame only. The table includes about 48,000 clones, about 94% detected once. The sample consisted of CD8+ T cells from blood, taken before autologous CMV-specific T cell therapy. The source is a human patient who had received a solid organ transplant and had CMV disease.

CDR3 residues: CASSQDEGRTEAFF. In DNA, the CDR3 is TGTGCCAGCAGCCAAGATGAGGGTAGGACTGAAGCTTTCTTT. The chain employs TRBV4-2 and TRBJ1-1; no definite D call. Germline assignment: CDR1 LGHNA and CDR2 YNFKEQ. The CDR3 runs 14 residues. The ends were cut back, 0 bases at V and 5 bases at J, with 10 bases in the middle.